The present entry profiles one TCR beta chain with its context. Its antigen is as yet unknown. Extracted RNA was reverse transcribed into cDNA, the sequencing template. The table came from immunoSEQ multiplex PCR; TCRdb's copy has only in-frame clones and leaves some out. This sample has roughly 250,000 clones, with roughly two thirds found just once. These data originate in a study of CD8+ T cells in alopecia areata. Study context: The drug, oral tofacitinib, was given to treated patients at 5 to 10 mg twice daily.

Per germline, CDR1 SQVTM and CDR2 ANQGSEA. CDR3 length equals 11 residues. V gave up 7 bases and J gave up 3 bases, with 9 bases separating them. Study results and limitations: Whereas mice showed it more clearly, TCR sharing across patients was murkier, possibly because of HLA.

The V call is TRBV29-1, the J call TRBJ1-2, with D unclear. This sequence was found in a human donor with alopecia areata. The sequencing here drew on CD4+ T cells sorted from blood, taken at week 0. CDR3 DNA: TGCAGCGACGGGGATTACTATGGCTACACCTTC. Translating it yields CSDGDYYGYTF. Supplemented by reference TRBV29-1 and TRBJ1-2, the full variable domain reads SAVISQKPSRDICQRGTSLTIQCQVDSQVTMMFWYRQQPGQSLTLIATANQGSEATYESGFVIDKFPISRPNLTFSTLTVSNMSPEDSSIYLCSDGDYYGYTFGSGTRLTVV.